These 16 T cell receptor beta chains came from one sample sequenced in a study of regulatory T cells in long-lasting Graves disease. The time point denotes: persistent/refractory GD, antithyroid drugs over 5 years with positive TRAb. The TCR library was made from RNA that had been extracted from PBMCs in TRIzol. With iRepertoire HTBI primers and Arm-PCR of CDR3 regions, TCR beta libraries were built. TCRdb used MiXCR to reprocess the multiplex PCR reads, holding one entry per CDR3 protein. The sample holds 430,000 or so distinct CDR3 sequences, roughly 21% seen once. The sample consisted of peripheral blood mononuclear cells (PBMCs), taken when the disease was refractory, from a patient treated with antithyroid drugs. These TCRs come from a female donor with Graves disease.

The rearrangement joins TRBV6-1 to TRBJ2-3; no reliable D call. CDR1 and CDR2 from the germline V gene are MNHNS and SASEGT. The CDR3 loop spans 14 amino acids. V lost 7 bases to trimming and J lost 0 bases, with 11 bases between them. The CDR3 spells CASKVTASTDTQYF. The DNA for the CDR3 is TGTGCCAGCAAAGTAACAGCGAGCACAGATACGCAGTATTTT.

This clonotype has only a few counts. The gene calls are TRBV4-1 and TRBJ2-7; 9 nucleotides line up with TRBD2. Germline V lookup: CDR1 MGHRA, CDR2 YSYEKL. The CDR3 contains 18 residues. The ends lost 0 bases at V and 7 bases at J; junction bases unmatched: 16. Written as DNA, the CDR3 is TGCGCCAGCAGCCAAGATGGGGCAGCGGGGGGCCGCGGGGGTGAGCAGTACTTC. Amino acid sequence: CASSQDGAAGGRGGEQYF.

The chain combines TRBV28 with TRBJ2-7; 10 bases agree with TRBD2. Per germline, CDR1 MDHEN and CDR2 SYDVKM. The CDR3 extends over 17 amino acids. Germline trimming cut 6 bases from V and 7 bases from J; bases unmatched to any gene: 18. Written as DNA, the CDR3 is TGTGCCAGCAGCTCCGACAGGGCCAAACTAGCGGGAAATGAGCAGTACTTC. Translation gives CASSSDRAKLAGNEQYF.

This clonotype came up many times. The rearrangement uses TRBV28 and TRBJ2-5; unclear D gene. The germline gives CDR1 MDHEN, CDR2 SYDVKM. The CDR3 runs to 13 residues. The V end was cut by 8 bases, the J end by 4 bases, with 14 bases between. CDR3 residues: CASGGSDRETQYF. CDR3 bases: TGTGCCAGCGGTGGGTCTGATCGAGAGACCCAGTACTTC.

This clonotype has ten or more counts. This chain connects TRBV28 to TRBJ1-5; D uncertain. Trimming took off 3 bases at V and 5 bases at J, with 17 bases between the two ends. The CDR3 runs 16 residues. Germline CDR1 and CDR2: MDHEN and SYDVKM. The CDR3, as DNA: TGTGCCAGCAGTTTTCTTCCGAATCGAGCCGATCAGCCCCAGCATTTT. This gives the protein CASSFLPNRADQPQHF.

The chain couples TRBV12-3 or TRBV12-4 to TRBJ2-3, with TRBD2 as a possible D gene (6 bases). Trimming took off 3 bases at V and 3 bases at J, with 22 bases between the two ends. The CDR3 loop spans 18 amino acids. CDR3 protein: CASSFSTQVLARTDTQYF. Written as DNA, the CDR3 is TGTGCCAGCAGTTTTTCCACCCAAGTGCTAGCGCGGACAGATACGCAGTATTTT.

This clonotype was seen a handful of times. This sequence joins TRBV10-1 and TRBJ2-7; 9 bases are a match to TRBD1. Germline V gene data show CDR1 as WNHNN and CDR2 as SYGVQD (reference sequence). Germline trimming cut 5 bases from V and 5 bases from J; bases unmatched to any gene: 7. This CDR3 has 14 residues. CDR3 protein: CASSIGQGMNEQYF. CDR3 DNA: TGCGCCAGCAGTATTGGACAGGGGATGAACGAGCAGTACTTC.

Only a few counts were recorded for this clonotype. CDR3 sequence reads: CASSQGTGGSLRGYTF. DNA of the CDR3: TGTGCCAGCAGCCAAGGGACAGGGGGCTCCCTACGGGGCTACACCTTC. The chain is built from TRBV4-2 and TRBJ1-2, with 11 bases aligning to TRBD1. The CDR3 spans 16 residues. Germline V lookup: CDR1 LGHNA, CDR2 YNFKEQ. Trimming took 1 base from V and 8 from J; bases not matched to a gene: 9.

V usage is TRBV6-1 and J usage is TRBJ2-6; D remains ambiguous. The CDR3 has 15 amino acids. V dropped 5 bases and J dropped 4 bases, with 12 bases sitting between them. Germline values: CDR1 MNHNS, CDR2 SASEGT. DNA of the CDR3: TGTGCCAGCAGTAAGGGCGGAGCCGGGGCCAACGTCCTGACTTTC. Translating gives CASSKGGAGANVLTF.

This clonotype was recorded at least ten times. The chain recombines TRBV3-1 with TRBJ2-7; 10 positions agree with TRBD2. In germline, CDR1 is LGHDT, CDR2 YNNKEL (reference sequence). Trimming took 3 bases from V and 3 from J; bases not matched to a gene: 5. CDR3 length: 15 amino acids. The CDR3: CASSHGTSGNYEQYF. For the CDR3, the DNA is TGTGCCAGCAGCCACGGAACTAGCGGGAACTACGAGCAGTACTTC.

This clonotype was seen ten or more times. J is TRBJ2-7 and V is TRBV29-1, with 7 bases that match TRBD2. The ends lost 7 bases at V and 0 bases at J; junction bases unmatched: 6. CDR1 and CDR2 (germline): SQVTM, ANQGSEA. This CDR3 is 13 amino acids long. The CDR3 spells CSAVLAYSYEQYF. CDR3 nucleotides: TGCAGCGCGGTACTAGCGTACTCCTACGAGCAGTACTTC.

Points on this clonotype: Without the conserved terminal phenylalanine or tryptophan, this CDR3 likely stems from a read error. The chain has TRBV3-1 and TRBJ2-7, with 9 bases matching TRBD1. The CDR3 covers 14 residues. Per the germline V gene, CDR1 is LGHDT and CDR2 is YNNKEL (reference sequence). V was pared by 4 bases and J by 3 bases, with 4 bases of the junction left unmatched. The DNA of the CDR3 is TGTGCCAGCAGCCTGGGACAGGGAAGCTACGAGCAGTACCTC. Encoded protein: CASSLGQGSYEQYL.

This clonotype has a handful of counts. The genes are TRBV6-1 and TRBJ1-5; possible D gene TRBD1, 5 bases. The germline gives CDR1 MNHNS, CDR2 SASEGT. The V gene lost 4 bases and the J gene lost 2 bases, with 9 bases spanning the gap. This CDR3 has 14 amino acids. CDR3 in amino acids: CASSGDLRNQPQHF. The CDR3 DNA reads as TGTGCCAGCAGTGGGGACCTTCGCAATCAGCCCCAGCATTTT.

The V and J genes are TRBV20-1 and TRBJ2-1, with 8 bases aligning to TRBD2. Germline V gene sequence: CDR1 DFQATT, CDR2 SNEGSKA (reference sequence). Germline trimming cut 3 bases from V and 6 bases from J; bases unmatched to any gene: 10. The CDR3 runs 15 residues. In DNA form, the CDR3 reads TGCAGTGCTAGTTCATTGCGGGAGGTGCTCAATGAGCAGTTCTTC. It codes for CSASSLREVLNEQFF.

This clonotype was seen a few times. The chain joins TRBV27 to TRBJ2-1; D may be TRBD2 (6 bases). The germline V gene has CDR1 MNHEY and CDR2 SMNVEV (reference sequence). This CDR3 contains 14 residues. V lost 2 bases to trimming and J lost 2 bases, with 7 bases between them. CDR3 amino acids: CASSLIAAYNEQFF. Here the CDR3 DNA reads TGTGCCAGCAGTTTAATAGCGGCCTACAATGAGCAGTTCTTC.

The table lists this clonotype with many counts. The J gene is TRBJ2-7, the V gene TRBV12-3 or TRBV12-4; a weak D match, TRBD2 (5 bases). Trimming took off 1 base at V and 5 bases at J, with 15 bases between the two ends. The CDR3 is made up of 15 amino acids. The CDR3 reads CASSLGGLLGDEQYF. The CDR3 nucleotides read TGTGCCAGCAGTTTAGGAGGGTTACTGGGTGACGAGCAGTACTTC.